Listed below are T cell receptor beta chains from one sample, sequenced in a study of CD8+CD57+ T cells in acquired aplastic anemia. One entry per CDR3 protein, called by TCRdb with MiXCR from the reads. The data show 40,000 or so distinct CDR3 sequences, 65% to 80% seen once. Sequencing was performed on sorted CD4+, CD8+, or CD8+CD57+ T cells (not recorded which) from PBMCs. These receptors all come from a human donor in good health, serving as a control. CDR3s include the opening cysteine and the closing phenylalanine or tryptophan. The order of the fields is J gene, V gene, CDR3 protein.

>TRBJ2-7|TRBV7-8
CASSRTVTYEQYF
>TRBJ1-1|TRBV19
CASSSDRGGREAFF
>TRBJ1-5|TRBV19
CASSVGLPYSNQPQHF
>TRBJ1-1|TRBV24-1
CATSDRQGSTEAFF
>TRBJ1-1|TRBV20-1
CSARPRQGSVTEAFF
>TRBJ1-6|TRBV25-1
CASSTQGDSPLHF
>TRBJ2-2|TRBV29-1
CSVGQWGDTGELFF
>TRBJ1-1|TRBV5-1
CASSLRGVESTEAFF
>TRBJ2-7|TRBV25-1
CASSESGREEQYF
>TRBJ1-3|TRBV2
CATKGDGNTIYF
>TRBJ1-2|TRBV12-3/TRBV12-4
CASSLSLGGGYTF
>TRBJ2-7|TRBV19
CASGTGPYEQYF
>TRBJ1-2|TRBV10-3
CAITGQGGYGYTF
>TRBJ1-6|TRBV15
CATSRGTGVGSPLHF
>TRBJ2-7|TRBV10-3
CASSERGYEQYF
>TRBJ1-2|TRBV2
CASRSLDRANGYTF
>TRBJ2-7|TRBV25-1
CASSDDTTYEQYF
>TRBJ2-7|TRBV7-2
CASSLAAILGEQYF
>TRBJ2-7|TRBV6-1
CASSEAEDRGLTYEQYF
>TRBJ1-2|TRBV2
CASSAPTGTENYGYTF
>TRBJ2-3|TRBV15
CATSRDFSTDTQYF